This entry lists 26 T cell receptor beta chains sequenced from one sample in a study of T cells after yellow fever vaccination. MiXCR, applied by TCRdb to the 5' RACE reads, yields one record per CDR3 protein. The sample yields a few hundred thousand distinct CDR3 sequences, around a sixth seen once. The material was PBMCs, obtained less than 6 days after the first yellow fever vaccination. The receptors shown here come from a man aged 18 to 29 who received the YFV17D yellow fever vaccine.

The V gene is TRBV6-1, the J gene TRBJ2-7; D might be TRBD2 (6 bases). The CDR3 has 13 amino acids. Trimming shortened V by 1 base and J by 7 bases, and 11 bases separated the two germline ends. Looked up from germline, CDR1 is MNHNS and CDR2 is SASEGT. CDR3 region: CASSEVWTTEQYV. CDR3 sequence (DNA): TGTGCCAGCAGTGAAGTGTGGACTACAGAGCAGTACGTC.

The sample holds a few counts of this clonotype. This chain links TRBV20-1 with TRBJ2-2; 7 bases match TRBD1. J gave up 0 bases and V 0 bases, and 4 bases lay outside the gene matches. Germline loops: CDR1 DFQATT, CDR2 SNEGSKA (reference sequence). The CDR3 is 16 residues long. This CDR3 is CSARDIGTANTGELFF. CDR3 nucleotide sequence: TGCAGTGCTAGAGATATCGGGACAGCGAACACCGGGGAGCTGTTTTTT.

This clonotype was seen a handful of times. This chain joins TRBV2 and TRBJ2-1; 8 bases line up with TRBD1. The germline V gene encodes CDR1 SNHLY and CDR2 FYNNEI. V was pared by 4 bases and J by 6 bases, with 5 bases of the junction left unmatched. The length of the CDR3 is 14 residues. CDR3 loop: CASSGTGTPNEQFF. The CDR3 region has the DNA TGTGCCAGCAGTGGGACAGGGACCCCCAATGAGCAGTTCTTC.

This clonotype was counted between two and nine times. The CDR3 sequence is CSARVVPGPGNTIYF. CDR3 sequence (DNA): TGCAGTGCTAGAGTGGTACCGGGCCCTGGAAACACCATATATTTT. V usage is TRBV20-1 and J usage is TRBJ1-3; D is uncertain. Trimming removed 1 base from V and 2 bases from J, with 12 bases in between. Germline V lookup: CDR1 DFQATT, CDR2 SNEGSKA (reference sequence). The CDR3 is 15 residues long.

The chain employs TRBV20-1 and TRBJ2-3, with a tentative D call TRBD2 (6 bases). The V and J ends lost 6 bases and 2 bases respectively, with 12 bases between them. The CDR3 is 13 amino acids. Germline assignment: CDR1 DFQATT and CDR2 SNEGSKA (reference sequence). The CDR3 DNA follows: TGCAGTGCCCGCTGGGGGGACACAGATACGCAGTATTTT. This translates into CSARWGDTDTQYF.

This clonotype was found a few times. The chain employs TRBV6-5 and TRBJ2-5; the D call may be TRBD1 or TRBD2 (5 bases each). Trimming took off 0 bases at V and 5 bases at J, with 13 bases between the two ends. Germline CDR1 is MNHEY and CDR2 is SVGAGI. CDR3 length equals 15 residues. The CDR3 loop reads CASSYSTGDGETQYF. The DNA for the CDR3 is TGTGCCAGCAGTTACTCGACCGGGGACGGTGAGACCCAGTACTTC.

The rearrangement uses TRBV5-1 and TRBJ2-7; D uncertain. CDR1 and CDR2 from the germline V gene are SGHRS and YFSETQ. V was cut by 4 bases and J by 3 bases, with 5 bases left in between. The CDR3 spans 11 residues. The CDR3 DNA sequence: TGCGCCAGCAGCAACTTCTACGAGCAGTACTTC. Its protein is CASSNFYEQYF.

V is TRBV2 and J is TRBJ2-7; 10 bases align to TRBD2. The CDR3 is made up of 19 amino acids. Trimming at V came to 3 bases and at J to 0 bases, leaving 14 bases not matched to a gene. Germline CDR1 and CDR2: SNHLY and FYNNEI. CDR3 region: CASSDPPGTSAGSSYEQYF. The CDR3 DNA reads as TGTGCCAGCAGTGACCCCCCCGGGACTAGCGCCGGGAGCTCCTACGAGCAGTACTTC.

V gene TRBV12-5 combines with J gene TRBJ2-3; D call uncertain. CDR1 is LGHNT, CDR2 FRNRAP, per germline. V was shortened by 5 bases and J by 3 bases, with 18 bases between the two germline ends. The CDR3 is made up of 16 amino acids. Here the CDR3 reads CASGLGRTTSTDTQYF. CDR3 DNA sequence: TGTGCTAGTGGTCTAGGACGGACCACCTCGACAGATACGCAGTATTTT.

The table lists this clonotype with a few counts. This chain joins TRBV6-1 and TRBJ1-3; D is possibly TRBD1 (6 bases). The CDR3 covers 16 residues. The V end lost 8 bases, the J end lost 7 bases, and 24 bases lay between the germline ends. Germline CDR1 reads MNHNS; CDR2 reads SASEGT. Here the CDR3 DNA reads TGTGCCAGCGGGGGCTCCTCCGGGCTCGGTGGGAACACCATATATTTT. Translation gives CASGGSSGLGGNTIYF.

The J gene is TRBJ1-2, the V gene TRBV5-4; 8 bases agree with TRBD1. V was pared by 4 bases and J by 2 bases, with 7 bases of the junction left unmatched. Germline CDR1 is SGHNT and CDR2 is YYREEE (reference sequence). The CDR3 is made up of 15 amino acids. The CDR3 protein is CASSPLGQVNYGYTF. As DNA, the CDR3 is TGTGCCAGCAGCCCACTGGGACAGGTGAACTATGGCTACACCTTC.

This clonotype occurred a few times. The gene calls are TRBV7-2 and TRBJ2-7, with 10 nucleotides matching TRBD1. The CDR3 loop spans 15 amino acids. The V segment lost 1 base and the J segment 3 bases; nucleotides outside the gene matches: 3. Germline CDR1 SGHTA, CDR2 FQGNSA. The DNA of the CDR3 is TGTGCCAGCAGCTTAGAGACAGGGGGCATCTACGAGCAGTACGTC. Its protein product is CASSLETGGIYEQYV.

This clonotype has more than one count but fewer than ten. This sequence joins TRBV12-3 or TRBV12-4 and TRBJ2-3, with D tentatively TRBD1 (5 bases). The V end lost 6 bases, the J end lost 4 bases, and 14 bases lay between the germline ends. The CDR3 loop spans 14 amino acids. The CDR3 DNA follows: TGTGCCAGCAGCTCGGCAGGGATATCAGATACGCAGTATTTT. Its translation is CASSSAGISDTQYF.

The table lists this clonotype with a few counts. The chain uses TRBV6-2 or TRBV6-3 and TRBJ2-5; D uncertain. V shed 0 bases and J shed 7 bases, with 6 bases lying between them. Germline V CDR1 and CDR2: MNHEY, SVGEGT. The CDR3 is 12 amino acids. The CDR3 is CASSYSPWTQYF. Written as DNA, the CDR3 is TGTGCCAGCAGTTACTCCCCGTGGACCCAGTACTTC.

The rearrangement links TRBV20-1 to TRBJ2-1, with 14 bases fitting TRBD2. This CDR3 is built from 18 residues. The V and J ends lost 2 bases and 0 bases, in that order; junction bases with no gene match: 6. Germline V gene lookup returns CDR1 DFQATT and CDR2 SNEGSKA (reference sequence). The CDR3 loop is CSARFGLAGGHSYNEQFF. CDR3 nucleotide sequence: TGCAGTGCTAGATTCGGACTAGCGGGGGGCCACTCCTACAATGAGCAGTTCTTC.

This clonotype has a handful of counts. The V call is TRBV29-1, the J call TRBJ2-7; D is uncertain. The ends were cut back, 5 bases at V and 5 bases at J, with 13 bases in the middle. CDR1 and CDR2 (germline): SQVTM, ANQGSEA. The CDR3 runs to 12 residues. CDR3 protein: CSVCLRLDEQYF. In DNA, the CDR3 is TGCAGCGTTTGTTTGCGTCTCGACGAGCAGTACTTC.

This clonotype occurred many times. The genes are TRBV20-1 and TRBJ1-4; D remains unclear. This CDR3 is 13 amino acids long. CDR1 is DFQATT, CDR2 SNEGSKA, per germline (reference sequence). The ends were cut back, 3 bases at V and 5 bases at J, with 10 bases in the middle. The DNA for the CDR3 is TGCAGTGCTAGTACAGCATCAAATGAAAAACTGTTTTTT. Translating it yields CSASTASNEKLFF.

This clonotype has a handful of counts. The chain joins TRBV6-6 to TRBJ2-5, with a weak D call TRBD1 (5 bases). The CDR3 totals 12 residues. Germline loops: CDR1 MNHNY, CDR2 SVGAGI (reference sequence). The V end lost 6 bases, the J end lost 9 bases, and 14 bases lay between the germline ends. CDR3 nucleotides: TGTGCCAGCAGCCGTCTCGAAGGGGCCCAGTACTTC. It translates to CASSRLEGAQYF.

Only a few counts were recorded for this clonotype. CDR3 residues: CASSATGHPNTGELFF. The CDR3 region has the DNA TGTGCCAGCAGCGCGACGGGACATCCGAACACCGGGGAGCTGTTTTTT. This rearrangement joins TRBV9 to TRBJ2-2; TRBD1 is a possible D gene (6 bases). CDR1 and CDR2 from the germline V gene are SGDLS and YYNGEE. Deletions cut 3 bases from V and 0 bases from J, with 12 bases between. There are 16 residues in the CDR3.

This clonotype came up a few times. The rearrangement joins TRBV9 to TRBJ2-3; 10 bases map to TRBD2. With 3 bases clipped from V and 4 bases from J, the junction kept 5 bases outside the gene matches. Germline V CDR1 and CDR2: SGDLS, YYNGEE. The CDR3 extends over 15 amino acids. CDR3 sequence reads: CASSAAGGMPDTQYF. CDR3 bases: TGTGCCAGCAGCGCAGCGGGGGGGATGCCAGATACGCAGTATTTT.

This clonotype came up a few times. This chain links TRBV6-6 with TRBJ2-1; D perhaps matches TRBD1 (6 bases). This CDR3 contains 12 residues. Trimming removed 6 bases from V and 9 bases from J, with 12 bases in between. Germline V CDR1 and CDR2: MNHNY, SVGAGI (reference sequence). The chain's CDR3 is CASSRQGTEQFF. The DNA of the CDR3 is TGTGCCAGCAGCAGGCAGGGGACTGAGCAGTTCTTC.

This clonotype has at least ten counts. The chain recombines TRBV6-1 with TRBJ2-3, with D uncertain. The CDR3 runs 14 residues. V lost 8 bases to trimming and J lost 4 bases, with 16 bases between them. CDR1 is MNHNS and CDR2 is SASEGT in the germline V gene. DNA of the CDR3: TGTGCCAGCGGCGGCGCAACCTCGGCAGATACGCAGTATTTT. Protein product: CASGGATSADTQYF.

The rearrangement uses TRBV7-3 and TRBJ2-7, with 9 bases identical to TRBD1. The junction had 6 bases not matched to a gene; V was cut back by 7 bases and J by 5 bases. CDR1 is SGHTA, CDR2 FQGTGA, per germline. The CDR3 is 13 residues long. The CDR3 DNA reads TGTGCCAGCACCGCCGGGACAGGGCACGAGCAGTACTTC. Protein product: CASTAGTGHEQYF.

The chain joins TRBV3-1 to TRBJ2-5; 13 bases are shared with TRBD2. With V trimmed by 3 bases and J by 9 bases, 7 bases remained unmatched. This CDR3 has 15 residues. Germline lookup yields CDR1 LGHDT and CDR2 YNNKEL (reference sequence). CDR3 DNA sequence: TGTGCCAGCAGCCAGTTAGGGACTAGCGGGAACCCCCAGTACTTC. Amino acids: CASSQLGTSGNPQYF.

The chain uses TRBV21-1 and TRBJ1-2; the table's D call, TRBD1, was not checked against the DNA. TRBV21-1 is described as a pseudogene. There are 15 residues in the CDR3. CDR3 residues: CASSSPGGRRYGYTF. CDR3 coding DNA: TGTGCCAGCAGCTCCCCGGGGGGCCGCCGGTATGGCTACACCTTC.

This clonotype showed up many times. V is TRBV7-2 and J is TRBJ1-5; no firm D call. Looked up from germline, CDR1 is SGHTA and CDR2 is FQGNSA. The CDR3 runs 16 residues. V lost 0 bases and J lost 2, with 11 bases in between. CDR3 loop: CASSLAGETGNQPQHF. Here the CDR3 DNA reads TGTGCCAGCAGCTTAGCGGGCGAGACGGGCAATCAGCCCCAGCATTTT.